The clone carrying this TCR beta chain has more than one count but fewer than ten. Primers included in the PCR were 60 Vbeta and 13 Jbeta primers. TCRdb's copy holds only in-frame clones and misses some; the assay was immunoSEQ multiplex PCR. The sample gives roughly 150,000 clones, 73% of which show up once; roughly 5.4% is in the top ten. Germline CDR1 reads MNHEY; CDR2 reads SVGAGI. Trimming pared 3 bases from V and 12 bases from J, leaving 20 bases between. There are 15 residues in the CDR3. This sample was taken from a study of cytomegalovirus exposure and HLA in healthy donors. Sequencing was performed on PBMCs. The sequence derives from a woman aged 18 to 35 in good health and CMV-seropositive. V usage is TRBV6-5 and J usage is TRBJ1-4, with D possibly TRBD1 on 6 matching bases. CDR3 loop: CASSYSGTPPEELFF. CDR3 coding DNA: TGTGCCAGCAGTTATTCCGGGACACCTCCCGAGGAACTGTTTTTT.